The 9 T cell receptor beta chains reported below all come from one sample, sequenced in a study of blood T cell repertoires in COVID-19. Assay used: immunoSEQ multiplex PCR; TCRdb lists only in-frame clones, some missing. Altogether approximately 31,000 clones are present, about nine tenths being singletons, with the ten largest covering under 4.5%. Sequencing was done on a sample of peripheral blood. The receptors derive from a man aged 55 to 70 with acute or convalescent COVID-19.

DNA for the CDR3: TGTGCCAGCTCACCAGGTTCAGGGGACGAGCAGTACTTC. Its translation: CASSPGSGDEQYF. This rearrangement joins TRBV18 to TRBJ2-7, with D possibly matching TRBD1 (6 bases). This CDR3 is built from 13 residues. Trimming took off 2 bases at V and 5 bases at J, with 10 bases between the two ends. CDR1 and CDR2 from the germline V gene are KGHSH and LQKENI.

CDR3 residues: CSVEASWLNTEAFF. The CDR3 DNA reads as TGCAGCGTTGAAGCCTCCTGGCTGAACACTGAAGCTTTCTTT. The V call is TRBV29-1, the J call TRBJ1-1; D remains unclear. Germline V lookup: CDR1 SQVTM, CDR2 ANQGSEA. The ends were cut back, 1 base at V and 0 bases at J, with 9 bases in the middle. This CDR3 is 14 amino acids long.

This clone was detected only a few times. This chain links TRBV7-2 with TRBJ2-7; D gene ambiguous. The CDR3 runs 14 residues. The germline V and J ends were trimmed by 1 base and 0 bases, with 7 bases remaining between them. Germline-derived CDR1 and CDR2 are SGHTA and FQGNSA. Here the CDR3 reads CASSLGSISYEQYF. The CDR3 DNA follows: TGTGCCAGCAGCTTAGGTAGCATCTCCTACGAGCAGTACTTC. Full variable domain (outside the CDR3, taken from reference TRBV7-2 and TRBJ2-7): GAGVSQSPSNKVTEKGKDVELRCDPISGHTALYWYRQSLGQGLEFLIYFQGNSAPDKSGLPSDRFSAERTGGSVSTLTIQRTQQEDSAVYLCASSLGSISYEQYFGPGTRLTVT.

CDR3 in DNA: TGTGCCAGCAGCGACCCCCGGACAGGGATTAATTCACCCCTCCACTTT. Amino acids: CASSDPRTGINSPLHF. The chain employs TRBV5-4 and TRBJ1-6, with 8 bases that match TRBD1. J lost 6 bases, V lost 4 bases, and 9 bases had no gene match. Germline V gene lookup returns CDR1 SGHNT and CDR2 YYREEE (reference sequence). The length of the CDR3 is 16 residues.

The CDR3 DNA follows: TGTGCCAGCAGCTCACCTCGCGGGGCCATCTCCTACGAGCAGTACTTC. Protein: CASSSPRGAISYEQYF. The J gene is TRBJ2-7, the V gene TRBV7-9; weak D call: TRBD2 (6 bases). With 4 bases removed from V and 0 bases from J, the gap between germline ends came to 16 bases. CDR3 length: 16 residues. CDR1 and CDR2 from the germline V gene are SEHNR and FQNEAQ (reference sequence).

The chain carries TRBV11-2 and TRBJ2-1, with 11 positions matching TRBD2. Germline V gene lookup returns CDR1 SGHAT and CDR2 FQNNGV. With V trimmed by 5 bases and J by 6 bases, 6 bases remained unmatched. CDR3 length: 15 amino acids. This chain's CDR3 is CASSPLAGVGNEQFF. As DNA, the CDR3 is TGTGCCAGCAGCCCACTAGCGGGAGTCGGCAATGAGCAGTTCTTC. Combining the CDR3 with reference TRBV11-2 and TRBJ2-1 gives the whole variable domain EAGVAQSPRYKIIEKRQSVAFWCNPISGHATLYWYQQILGQGPKLLIQFQNNGVVDDSQLPKDRFSAERLKGVDSTLKIQPAKLEDSAVYLCASSPLAGVGNEQFFGPGTRLTVL.

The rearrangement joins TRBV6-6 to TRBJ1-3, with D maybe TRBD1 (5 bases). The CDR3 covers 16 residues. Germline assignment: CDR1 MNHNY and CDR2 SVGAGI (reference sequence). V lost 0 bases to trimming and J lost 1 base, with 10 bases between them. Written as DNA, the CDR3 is TGTGCCAGCAGTTACTCCACAGGAACTTCTGGAAACACCATATATTTT. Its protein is CASSYSTGTSGNTIYF.

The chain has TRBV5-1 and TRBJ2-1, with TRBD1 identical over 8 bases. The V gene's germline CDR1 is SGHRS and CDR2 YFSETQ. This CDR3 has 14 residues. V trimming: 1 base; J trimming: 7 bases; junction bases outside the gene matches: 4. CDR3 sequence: CASSLTGGTNEQFF. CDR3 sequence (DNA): TGCGCCAGCAGCTTGACAGGGGGTACAAATGAGCAGTTCTTC. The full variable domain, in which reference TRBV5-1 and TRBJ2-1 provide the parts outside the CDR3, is KAGVTQTPRYLIKTRGQQVTLSCSPISGHRSVSWYQQTPGQGLQFLFEYFSETQRNKGNFPGRFSGRQFSNSRSEMNVSTLELGDSALYLCASSLTGGTNEQFFGPGTRLTVL.

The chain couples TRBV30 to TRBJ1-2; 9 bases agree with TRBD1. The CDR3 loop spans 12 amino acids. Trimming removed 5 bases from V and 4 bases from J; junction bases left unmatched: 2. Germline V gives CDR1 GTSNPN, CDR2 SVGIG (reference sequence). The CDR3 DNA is TGTGCCTGGGCGACAGGGGGCTATGGCTACACCTTC. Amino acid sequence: CAWATGGYGYTF.